The present T cell receptor (beta chain) was sequenced within a study of T-cell reconstitution after alpha-beta-depleted transplantation in children. Unique molecular identifiers were built into the TCRbeta library. TCRdb re-analysed the PCR reads in MiXCR, keeping a single row per CDR3 protein. Among about 360,000 distinct CDR3 sequences listed, roughly 15% were seen once. Comments on this clonotype: A much larger clonotype is one base distant, so this may be a read error.

The TCR originated in a human donor who donated a stem cell graft to a child with Fanconi anemia. The starting material was PBMCs, obtained from the stem cell graft.

The CDR3 nucleotides read TGTGCCAGCAGTTACGTGAACACTGAAGCTTTCTTT. Translation: CASSYVNTEAFF. The chain employs TRBV6-2 or TRBV6-3 and TRBJ1-1; unclear D gene. The CDR3 is made up of 12 amino acids. Germline values: CDR1 MNHEY, CDR2 SVGEGT. V lost 2 bases, J lost 0 bases, and 1 base lay in between.